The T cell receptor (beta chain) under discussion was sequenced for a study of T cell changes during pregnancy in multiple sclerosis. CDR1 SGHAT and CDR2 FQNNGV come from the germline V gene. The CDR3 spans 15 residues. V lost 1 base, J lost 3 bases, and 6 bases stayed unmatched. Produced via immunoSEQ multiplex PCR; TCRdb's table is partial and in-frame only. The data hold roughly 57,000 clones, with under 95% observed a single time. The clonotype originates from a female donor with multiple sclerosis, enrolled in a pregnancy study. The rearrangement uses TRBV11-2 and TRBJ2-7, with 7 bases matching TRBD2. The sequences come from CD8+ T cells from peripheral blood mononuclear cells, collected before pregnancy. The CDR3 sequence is CASSLVGGSYYEQYF. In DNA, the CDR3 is TGTGCCAGCAGCTTAGTCGGGGGGAGCTACTACGAGCAGTACTTC. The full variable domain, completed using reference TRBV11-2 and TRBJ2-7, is EAGVAQSPRYKIIEKRQSVAFWCNPISGHATLYWYQQILGQGPKLLIQFQNNGVVDDSQLPKDRFSAERLKGVDSTLKIQPAKLEDSAVYLCASSLVGGSYYEQYFGPGTRLTVT.